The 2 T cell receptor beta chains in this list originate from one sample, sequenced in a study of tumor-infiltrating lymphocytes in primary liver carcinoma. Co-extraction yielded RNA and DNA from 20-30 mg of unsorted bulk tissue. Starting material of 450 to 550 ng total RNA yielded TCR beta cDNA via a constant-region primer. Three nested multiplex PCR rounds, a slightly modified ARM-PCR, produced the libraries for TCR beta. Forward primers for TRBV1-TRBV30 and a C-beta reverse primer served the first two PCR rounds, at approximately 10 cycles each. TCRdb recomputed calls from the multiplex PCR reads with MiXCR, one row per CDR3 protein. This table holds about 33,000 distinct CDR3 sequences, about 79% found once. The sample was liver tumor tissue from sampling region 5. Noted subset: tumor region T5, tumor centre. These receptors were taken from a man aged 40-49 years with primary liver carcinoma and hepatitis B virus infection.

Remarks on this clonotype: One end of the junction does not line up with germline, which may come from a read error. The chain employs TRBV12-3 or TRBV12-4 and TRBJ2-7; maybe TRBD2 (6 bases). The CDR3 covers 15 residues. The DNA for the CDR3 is TGTGCCAGCAATTTTGGGACGGGACTTTTCTACGAGCAATACTTC. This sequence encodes CASNFGTGLFYEQYF.

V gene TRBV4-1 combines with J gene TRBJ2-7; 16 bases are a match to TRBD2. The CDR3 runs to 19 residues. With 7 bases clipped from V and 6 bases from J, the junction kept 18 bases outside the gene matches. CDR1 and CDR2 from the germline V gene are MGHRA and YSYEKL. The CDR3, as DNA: TGCGCCAGCAACCACCTGGGACTAGCGGGAGGGCCAAATAGGTTCGAGCAGTACTTC. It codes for CASNHLGLAGGPNRFEQYF.